The TCR beta chain under discussion was sequenced for a study of molecular identifiers for immune sequencing clone quantification. Whole-study results and caveats: Identical TCR molecules sharing a barcode could underestimate highly expanded clone sizes. In naive cells, clones above 20 RNA copies held under 1% of molecules, whereas in effector cells they held over 98%.

This clonotype was counted ten times or more. Its antigen is not identified. TCRdb ran MiXCR on the PCR reads and lists one entry per CDR3 protein. The table lists under 800,000 distinct CDR3 sequences, less than 30% of them singletons. V lost 5 bases and J lost 8; bases outside the gene matches: 7. This CDR3 has 14 amino acids. Sequencing libraries of naive CD8 cells derived from roughly 18,000 to 920,000 sorted cells with 10%, 30% or 50% RNA. A CD8+CD4-CCR7+CD45RA+ gate was used to sort naive CD8 T cells. The sequence was obtained from a human donor in good health. Some libraries in this study had Jurkat cell RNA spiked in. The V call is TRBV12-3 or TRBV12-4, the J call TRBJ1-4, with 8 bases matching TRBD1. Sequenced sample: naive CD8+ T cells from blood, with Jurkat cell RNA spiked in. Subset of the sample: FACS-sorted CD8+CD4-CCR7+CD45RA+ naive T cells. The CDR3 DNA reads as TGTGCCAGCAGTAGACAGGGGCCTAGGGAAAAACTGTTTTTT. It is translated as CASSRQGPREKLFF.